Many counts were recorded for the clone carrying this T cell receptor beta chain. The target antigen is unknown. These data are taken from a study of identical twins. Study-wide findings and caveats: Fewer insertions characterized abundant cord blood beta clonotypes, whereas memory repertoires showed none. In drawing conclusions, the study used cross-sectional statistical analysis and did not follow the same donors. Weaker excess twin sharing was seen among beta out-of-frame sequences.

TCRdb passed the 5' RACE reads through MiXCR, listing each CDR3 protein once. Of around 480,000 distinct CDR3 sequences listed, around 15% were seen once; the top ten hold about 0.94%. The CDR3 spans 17 residues. J lost 2 bases, V lost 1 base, and 4 bases had no gene match. Germline V gene data show CDR1 as LGHNA and CDR2 as YNFKEQ. The same specimen was also included in a second study, on yellow fever vaccine responses in identical twins.

Sequenced input: CD4+ T cells sorted from blood. The clonotype was recovered from a woman aged 18-30 years in good health. The chain carries TRBV4-2 and TRBJ2-1; 11 nucleotides line up with TRBD2. CDR3 DNA sequence: TGTGCCAGCAGCCAAGGCCCTAGCGGGAGGACCTACAATGAGCAGTTCTTC. Its translation: CASSQGPSGRTYNEQFF.